Shown below are 20 T cell receptor beta chains from a single sample sequenced in a study of cytomegalovirus exposure and HLA in healthy donors. The PCR used 60 Vbeta and 13 Jbeta primers. This table comes from immunoSEQ multiplex PCR, and its TCRdb copy is limited to in-frame clones, with some not included. The table records 160,000 or so clones, approximately 77% of them present only once. Sequencing input: PBMCs. These receptors came from a man aged 50-59 years in good health and CMV-seropositive.

This clone has a handful of counts. This chain connects TRBV6-5 to TRBJ1-5; tentatively, D is TRBD1 (5 bases). Germline V gives CDR1 MNHEY, CDR2 SVGAGI. CDR3 length equals 13 residues. Trimming cost V 5 bases and J 6 bases, with 11 bases left between them. The CDR3 loop is CASSDRGSQPQHF. DNA of the CDR3: TGTGCCAGCAGTGATAGGGGATCTCAGCCCCAGCATTTT.

The chain combines TRBV4-1 with TRBJ2-1, with D perhaps matching TRBD2 (5 bases). Germline V gives CDR1 MGHRA, CDR2 YSYEKL. The germline V and J ends were trimmed by 2 bases and 5 bases, with 22 bases remaining between them. CDR3 length: 18 residues. CDR3 sequence reads: CASSQIDLGITTHNEQFF. In nucleotides, the CDR3 is TGCGCCAGCAGCCAAATTGACCTCGGGATCACCACACACAATGAGCAGTTCTTC.

V and J are TRBV5-8 and TRBJ2-1; 9 bases match TRBD1. Germline CDR1 is SGHTS and CDR2 is YDEGEE. The CDR3 extends over 13 amino acids. CDR3 nucleotide sequence: TGTGCGTACGGGACAGGGCCCTACAATGAGCAGTTCTTC. Protein product: CAYGTGPYNEQFF. Drawing the rest from reference TRBV5-8 and TRBJ2-1, the complete variable domain is EAGVTQSPTHLIKTRGQQATLRCSPISGHTSVYWYQQALGLGLQFLLWYDEGEERNRGNFPPRFSGRQFPNYSSELNVNALELEDSALYLCAYGTGPYNEQFFGPGTRLTVL.

The chain joins TRBV7-3 to TRBJ1-4; 7 bases align to TRBD1. CDR3 length equals 13 residues. The V and J ends lost 4 bases and 8 bases, in that order; junction bases with no gene match: 4. CDR1 and CDR2 from the germline V gene are SGHTA and FQGTGA. The CDR3 loop is CASSSTGPEKLFF. CDR3 in DNA: TGTGCCAGCAGCTCGACAGGGCCGGAAAAACTGTTTTTT.

This clone was seen a few times. The rearrangement links TRBV4-3 to TRBJ2-3; the match to TRBD1 covers 9 bases. In germline, CDR1 is LGHNA, CDR2 YSLEER. This CDR3 region has 15 residues. J gave up 4 bases and V 3 bases, and 5 bases lay outside the gene matches. CDR3 coding DNA: TGCGCCAGCAGCCATCGGGACAGGGCCCCAGATACGCAGTATTTT. It yields the protein CASSHRDRAPDTQYF.

The chain recombines TRBV7-6 with TRBJ2-5; 8 bases fit TRBD2. This CDR3 spans 20 amino acids. V was clipped by 5 bases and J by 5 bases; unmatched bases: 25. Per the germline V gene, CDR1 is SGHVS and CDR2 is FNYEAQ. CDR3 DNA sequence: TGTGCCAGCAGCCCCAAGGGATCCGGGGGGGCATTTTGGGTCTGGGAGACCCAGTACTTC. It specifies CASSPKGSGGAFWVWETQYF. Complete variable domain (other parts from reference TRBV7-6 and TRBJ2-5): GAGVSQSPRYKVTKRGQDVALRCDPISGHVSLYWYRQALGQGPEFLTYFNYEAQQDKSGLPNDRFSAERPEGSISTLTIQRTEQRDSAMYRCASSPKGSGGAFWVWETQYFGPGTRLLVL.

The chain recombines TRBV7-2 with TRBJ1-2; perhaps TRBD1 as D (5 bases). This CDR3 has 14 residues. The germline V and J ends were trimmed by 4 bases and 0 bases, with 9 bases remaining between them. Germline CDR1 is SGHTA and CDR2 is FQGNSA. The CDR3 DNA sequence: TGTGCCAGCAGCTCACAGGTTACTAACTATGGCTACACCTTC. Its translation is CASSSQVTNYGYTF.

This clone was seen a few times. J is TRBJ1-1 and V is TRBV19; D is undetermined. The CDR3 is 16 amino acids. Looked up from germline, CDR1 is LNHDA and CDR2 is SQIVND (reference sequence). V lost 6 bases and J 3 bases, leaving 20 bases between the germline ends. The CDR3 bases are TGTGCCAGTAGAAGGGTTGTAGACGGGGATTACACTGAAGCTTTCTTT. Translated, it gives CASRRVVDGDYTEAFF.

The CDR3 DNA is TGTGCCAGCAGTGAATTACGAGGGGGCGGAGGCTACACCTTC. This sequence encodes CASSELRGGGGYTF. The chain joins TRBV6-1 to TRBJ1-2; 7 bases are shared with TRBD1. J gave up 8 bases and V 2 bases, and 8 bases lay outside the gene matches. The CDR3 loop spans 14 amino acids. CDR1 is MNHNS and CDR2 is SASEGT in the germline V gene.

The J gene is TRBJ2-1, the V gene TRBV9; 11 nucleotides agree with TRBD2. The CDR3 has 17 residues. Germline loops: CDR1 SGDLS, CDR2 YYNGEE. Germline trimming cut 2 bases from V and 1 base from J; bases unmatched to any gene: 5. CDR3 sequence (DNA): TGTGCCAGCAGCGTCACGGGACTAGCGGTATCCTACAATGAGCAGTTCTTC. Its protein is CASSVTGLAVSYNEQFF.

V is TRBV5-3 and J is TRBJ2-7; a possible D gene is TRBD1 (6 bases). TRBV5-3 is sorted into the ORF group, with uncertain function. This CDR3 has 14 residues. The germline V and J ends were trimmed by 0 bases and 6 bases, with 13 bases remaining between them. Here the CDR3 DNA reads TGTGCCAGAAGCTTGGCCCCAGGGGATCGCGAGCAGTACTTC. Its protein product is CARSLAPGDREQYF.

V usage is TRBV6-1 and J usage is TRBJ1-5; no clear D gene. CDR1 is MNHNS, CDR2 SASEGT, per germline. The CDR3 contains 14 residues. V was clipped by 3 bases and J by 0 bases, with 6 bases between them. The CDR3 protein is CASSDRDSNQPQHF. The CDR3 DNA follows: TGTGCCAGCAGTGACCGGGATAGCAATCAGCCCCAGCATTTT.

The genes are TRBV7-2 and TRBJ2-7; 7 positions match TRBD2. The CDR3 is made up of 12 amino acids. With V trimmed by 1 base and J by 7 bases, 1 base remained unmatched. CDR1 is SGHTA, CDR2 FQGNSA, per germline. DNA for the CDR3: TGTGCCAGCAGCTTAGGGGGGGGTGAGCAGTACTTC. The encoded protein is CASSLGGGEQYF.

The V call is TRBV18, the J call TRBJ2-4; the match to TRBD1 covers 9 bases. This CDR3 region has 16 residues. V was pared by 3 bases and J by 7 bases, with 10 bases of the junction left unmatched. Looked up from germline, CDR1 is KGHSH and CDR2 is LQKENI. The CDR3 region is CASSPGGTGINNIQYF. The CDR3 DNA is TGTGCCAGCTCACCCGGGGGGACAGGGATCAACAACATTCAGTACTTC.

The table lists this clone with a few counts. V usage is TRBV6-1 and J usage is TRBJ2-2; 7 bases line up with TRBD1. The CDR3 is made up of 15 amino acids. Germline V gene data show CDR1 as MNHNS and CDR2 as SASEGT. The V segment lost 2 bases and the J segment 3 bases; nucleotides outside the gene matches: 3. CDR3 DNA: TGTGCCAGCAGTGAAACAGGGGCTCACACCGGGGAGCTGTTTTTT. The encoded protein is CASSETGAHTGELFF.

V is TRBV28 and J is TRBJ1-5, with TRBD1 as a possible D gene (5 bases). The V end lost 7 bases, the J end lost 7 bases, and 17 bases lay between the germline ends. The CDR3 has 14 amino acids. Germline V gene data show CDR1 as MDHEN and CDR2 as SYDVKM. The CDR3 DNA is TGTGCCAGCATGCCGACGAAGTCAGGGCAGCCCCAGCATTTT. As protein: CASMPTKSGQPQHF.

The chain links TRBV28 to TRBJ1-5, with D uncertain. V was trimmed by 1 base and J by 5 bases, leaving 15 bases between them. The CDR3 length is 16 residues. Germline V gene sequence: CDR1 MDHEN, CDR2 SYDVKM. The CDR3 bases are TGTGCCAGCAGTTTATCAACAGCCCGAGCTGATCAGCCCCAGCATTTT. Protein: CASSLSTARADQPQHF.

The chain recombines TRBV7-8 with TRBJ1-2; possibly TRBD1 for D (6 bases). Germline CDR1 and CDR2: SGHVS and FQNEAQ. V lost 5 bases and J lost 5, with 12 bases in between. The CDR3 runs 13 residues. The CDR3 spells CASSPTGAYGYTF. The CDR3 region has the DNA TGTGCCAGCAGCCCGACAGGAGCGTATGGCTACACCTTC.

This chain uses TRBV4-3 with TRBJ1-5, with 9 bases aligning to TRBD1. The CDR3 is 19 residues long. The germline V gene has CDR1 LGHNA and CDR2 YSLEER. V was clipped by 1 base and J by 0 bases; unmatched bases: 10. In DNA form, the CDR3 reads TGCGCCAGCAGCCAAGTTAGGGGGACAGGGTCGGATAGCAATCAGCCCCAGCATTTT. It encodes CASSQVRGTGSDSNQPQHF.

The chain uses TRBV6-6 and TRBJ2-7, with unresolved D. The germline V gene encodes CDR1 MNHNY and CDR2 SVGAGI (reference sequence). The CDR3 runs to 13 residues. The V end lost 4 bases, the J end lost 0 bases, and 7 bases lay between the germline ends. The DNA of the CDR3 is TGTGCCAGCAGTTCCCCCAGCTCCTACGAGCAGTACTTC. This sequence encodes CASSSPSSYEQYF.